This TCR beta chain originates from a study of blood T cell repertoires in COVID-19. About the study: COVID-19 samples from acute and convalescent phases originated in the United States, Italy and Spain. PBMCs, B-cell-depleted T cells, or T cells were the source of the cDNA or gDNA that made up the material.

Looked up from germline, CDR1 is SGHDN and CDR2 is FVKESK. This CDR3 spans 15 amino acids. Trimming stripped 4 bases from V and 7 bases from J, with 14 bases between. Under the authors' procedure: Amplified reference gene primers provided the basis for estimating nucleated cell counts. Clones were sequenced by immunoSEQ multiplex PCR, and TCRdb holds only the in-frame ones, with some missing. For V, J and clone size, that table is used; D and trimming come from the DNA. The sample contains fewer than 120,000 clones, approximately 65% of which appear only once. This chain uses TRBV14 with TRBJ1-6; no firm D call. Material: peripheral blood. The TCR originated in a woman aged 60-75 years with acute or convalescent COVID-19. The CDR3 protein is CASSPSGPPNSPLHF. The CDR3, as DNA: TGTGCCAGCAGCCCCTCAGGCCCCCCAAATTCACCCCTCCACTTT.